Each of the 18 T cell receptor beta chains below was sequenced from the same sample in a study of CD8 T cells in ankylosing spondylitis. Study conclusions and caveats: Ankylosing spondylitis blood appeared to be characterized by a TCR beta motif of several highly homologous variants.

One entry per CDR3 protein results from TCRdb running MiXCR on the 5' RACE reads. The sample includes roughly 440,000 distinct CDR3 sequences, roughly 18% of them seen just once. Their antigens remain unidentified. The sample taken for sequencing was blood, either unsorted or a sorted T cell fraction (not recorded which). All receptors derive from a male donor with ankylosing spondylitis.

This clonotype was detected only a few times. V and J are TRBV11-1 and TRBJ2-6; unclear D gene. Germline loops: CDR1 SGHAT, CDR2 FQDESV (reference sequence). This CDR3 has 15 amino acids. Trimming removed 4 bases from V and 0 bases from J, with 7 bases in between. The CDR3 nucleotides are TGTGCCAGCAGCTCACGAACCTCTGGGGCCAACGTCCTGACTTTC. This codes for CASSSRTSGANVLTF.

In this sample, this clonotype turned up a few times. The rearrangement uses TRBV3-1 and TRBJ2-3, with 7 bases identical to TRBD1. Unmatched junction bases numbered 4, after V lost 6 bases and J lost 7 bases. The CDR3 loop spans 12 amino acids. Germline lookup yields CDR1 LGHDT and CDR2 YNNKEL (reference sequence). CDR3 in DNA: TGTGCCAGCAGTGAACAGGGGTATACGCAGTATTTT. This sequence encodes CASSEQGYTQYF.

The rearrangement joins TRBV12-3 or TRBV12-4 to TRBJ2-3; a possible D gene is TRBD2 (7 bases). The CDR3 runs to 15 residues. V lost 6 bases to trimming and J lost 3 bases, with 16 bases between them. CDR3 loop: CASRPSGTSTDTQYF. The DNA of the CDR3 is TGTGCCAGCAGGCCAAGCGGGACATCAACAGATACGCAGTATTTT.

This clonotype came up many times. The V gene is TRBV12-3 or TRBV12-4, the J gene TRBJ1-5; D is uncertain. Trimming removed 3 bases from V and 6 bases from J, with 12 bases in between. The CDR3 totals 14 residues. CDR3 amino acids: CASSFDGIVQPQHF. CDR3 DNA: TGTGCCAGCAGTTTTGACGGGATAGTTCAGCCCCAGCATTTT.

This clonotype was found a few times. J is TRBJ1-1 and V is TRBV3-1; D gene ambiguous. The CDR3 contains 13 residues. Trimming cost V 3 bases and J 1 base, with 6 bases left between them. Germline V gene data show CDR1 as LGHDT and CDR2 as YNNKEL (reference sequence). CDR3 in DNA: TGTGCCAGCAGCCAGTACGGGAACACTGAAGCTTTCTTT. It translates to CASSQYGNTEAFF. Full variable domain (missing parts from reference TRBV3-1 and TRBJ1-1): DTAVSQTPKYLVTQMGNDKSIKCEQNLGHDTMYWYKQDSKKFLKIMFSYNNKELIINETVPNRFSPKSPDKAHLNLHINSLELGDSAVYFCASSQYGNTEAFFGQGTRLTVV.

The chain carries TRBV28 and TRBJ2-2; 7 bases align to TRBD2. The CDR3 covers 15 residues. Trimming took 5 bases from V and 4 from J; bases not matched to a gene: 7. Per germline, CDR1 MDHEN and CDR2 SYDVKM. The CDR3 nucleotides read TGTGCCAGCAGTCTCCTTGGGGGGGGCACCGGGGAGCTGTTTTTT. This gives the protein CASSLLGGGTGELFF.

This clonotype showed up just a few times. This chain links TRBV6-6 with TRBJ1-6; unclear D gene. This CDR3 has 13 amino acids. CDR1 and CDR2 from the germline V gene are MNHNY and SVGAGI (reference sequence). Trimming cost V 3 bases and J 7 bases, with 7 bases left between them. In DNA form, the CDR3 reads TGTGCCAGCAGTTATCAGGAGAATTCACCCCTCCACTTT. As protein: CASSYQENSPLHF.

This clonotype was seen only a few times. The V gene is TRBV18, the J gene TRBJ2-7; 8 bases match TRBD1. J lost 3 bases, V lost 3 bases, and 7 bases had no gene match. The CDR3 runs to 15 residues. The germline gives CDR1 KGHSH, CDR2 LQKENI. The CDR3 is CASSPSPGQGYEQYF. The CDR3 DNA follows: TGTGCCAGCTCACCCTCTCCCGGACAGGGCTACGAGCAGTACTTC.

This clonotype was seen only a few times. The chain couples TRBV30 to TRBJ1-4; TRBD1 might be the D (5 bases). Germline V lookup: CDR1 GTSNPN, CDR2 SVGIG (reference sequence). The V end lost 1 base, the J end lost 7 bases, and 16 bases lay between the germline ends. The CDR3 totals 15 residues. The CDR3 spells CAWSALTGTLEKLFF. CDR3 DNA sequence: TGTGCCTGGAGTGCTCTCACCGGGACCCTTGAAAAACTGTTTTTT.

In its sample, this clonotype was seen many times. V is TRBV5-1 and J is TRBJ2-1, with 9 bases identical to TRBD2. The germline CDR1 and CDR2 sequences are SGHRS and YFSETQ. The CDR3 extends over 15 amino acids. V lost 2 bases to trimming and J lost 2 bases; unmatched junction nucleotides: 2. CDR3 sequence (DNA): TGCGCCAGCAGCTTCGGCGGGGGGGCCTACAATGAGCAGTTCTTC. Its protein product is CASSFGGGAYNEQFF.

The gene calls are TRBV12-3 or TRBV12-4 and TRBJ2-6; D unresolved. The CDR3 contains 20 residues. Trimming cost V 0 bases and J 0 bases, with 18 bases left between them. The DNA for the CDR3 is TGTGCCAGCAGTTTAGCGCGGAGTGGCATAAGACGCTCTGGGGCCAACGTCCTGACTTTC. Protein: CASSLARSGIRRSGANVLTF.

About this clonotype: Sequence at one end of the junction differs from germline and may be a read error. This rearrangement joins TRBV20-1 to TRBJ1-1; 7 bases line up with TRBD1. CDR1 is DFQATT, CDR2 SNEGSKA, per germline (reference sequence). The CDR3 sequence is 15 residues long. The CDR3 region has the DNA TGCAGTGCTAGTGAGGGGGCGTTGGTGAAGACTGAAGCTTTCTTT. This gives the protein CSASEGALVKTEAFF.

The rearrangement joins TRBV2 to TRBJ1-2; 7 nucleotides line up with TRBD1. The length of the CDR3 is 13 residues. The trim removed 11 bases at V and 8 bases at J, leaving 14 bases unmatched. In germline, CDR1 is SNHLY, CDR2 FYNNEI. The CDR3 loop reads CAGQTGTASGYTF. In DNA form, the CDR3 reads TGTGCCGGACAAACGGGGACAGCCAGCGGCTACACCTTC.

V is TRBV2 and J is TRBJ2-3, with TRBD2 identical over 9 bases. In germline, CDR1 is SNHLY, CDR2 FYNNEI. This CDR3 has 15 amino acids. After removal of 4 bases from V and 2 bases from J, the junction contained 4 bases not matched to a gene. CDR3 nucleotides: TGTGCCAGCAGTGTGGCTAGCGGGACCACAGATACGCAGTATTTT. Translating gives CASSVASGTTDTQYF.

CDR3 coding DNA: TGCAGTTTGGACAATCTTAAAGATACGCAGTATTTT. Its protein is CSLDNLKDTQYF. V is TRBV20-1 and J is TRBJ2-3; D possibly corresponds to TRBD1 (5 bases). CDR1 is DFQATT, CDR2 SNEGSKA, per germline (reference sequence). This CDR3 comprises 12 residues. Between the trimmed V and J ends, which lost 8 bases and 5 bases, there was a span of 14 bases.

V and J are TRBV5-5 and TRBJ1-3; perhaps TRBD1 as D (5 bases). The CDR3 consists of 17 residues. V was clipped by 5 bases and J by 0 bases, with 18 bases between them. The germline V gene encodes CDR1 SGHKS and CDR2 YYEKEE (reference sequence). CDR3 sequence (DNA): TGTGCCAGCAGTCCTGCTGGAGGGGAGATCTCTGGAAACACCATATATTTT. Its translation: CASSPAGGEISGNTIYF. Full variable domain (outside the CDR3, taken from reference TRBV5-5 and TRBJ1-3): DAGVTQSPTHLIKTRGQQVTLRCSPISGHKSVSWYQQVLGQGPQFIFQYYEKEERGRGNFPDRFSARQFPNYSSELNVNALLLGDSALYLCASSPAGGEISGNTIYFGEGSWLTVV.

The chain couples TRBV7-2 to TRBJ2-1; 8 nucleotides match TRBD2. The CDR3 sequence is 14 residues long. CDR1 and CDR2 from the germline V gene are SGHTA and FQGNSA. The V and J ends lost 5 bases and 6 bases, in that order; junction bases with no gene match: 6. CDR3 sequence reads: CASSRGGAFNEQFF. Here the CDR3 DNA reads TGTGCCAGCAGCCGGGGGGGGGCTTTCAATGAGCAGTTCTTC.

The V call is TRBV12-3 or TRBV12-4, the J call TRBJ2-6, with 12 bases aligning to TRBD2. There are 17 residues in the CDR3. The trim removed 5 bases at V and 1 base at J, leaving 3 bases unmatched. The CDR3 region is CASSPSGGASGANVLTF. CDR3 coding DNA: TGTGCCAGCAGTCCTAGCGGGGGGGCATCTGGGGCCAACGTCCTGACTTTC.